The T cell receptor (beta chain) described here comes from a study of human T cells and chemical hapten exposure. Via MiXCR, TCRdb re-called the RACE reads, giving one row per CDR3 protein. This table has 100,000 to 120,000 distinct CDR3 sequences, around 34% appearing once. The time point: patch test 3, about 24 weeks after DPC sensitization. The treatment denotes: therapeutic diphenylcyclopropenone sensitization with weekly scalp DPC. Sample donors consisted of patients with alopecia, aged 18 to 70 years, who were suitable for DPC. The clonotype was recovered from a man between 35 and 55 years old with alopecia areata. Some clones in this sample may be carry-over from other donors' samples. Sequencing was performed on whole blood, taken in connection with sensitization to the hapten diphenylcyclopropenone (DPC).

The CDR3 is CASSQEFGIAGRVEQFF. As DNA, the CDR3 is TGTGCCAGCAGCCAAGAGTTCGGAATAGCGGGAAGGGTTGAGCAGTTCTTC. J is TRBJ2-1 and V is TRBV4-2; 8 positions agree with TRBD2. Germline V gene data show CDR1 as LGHNA and CDR2 as YNFKEQ. The ends lost 0 bases at V and 9 bases at J; junction bases unmatched: 13. CDR3 length equals 17 residues.